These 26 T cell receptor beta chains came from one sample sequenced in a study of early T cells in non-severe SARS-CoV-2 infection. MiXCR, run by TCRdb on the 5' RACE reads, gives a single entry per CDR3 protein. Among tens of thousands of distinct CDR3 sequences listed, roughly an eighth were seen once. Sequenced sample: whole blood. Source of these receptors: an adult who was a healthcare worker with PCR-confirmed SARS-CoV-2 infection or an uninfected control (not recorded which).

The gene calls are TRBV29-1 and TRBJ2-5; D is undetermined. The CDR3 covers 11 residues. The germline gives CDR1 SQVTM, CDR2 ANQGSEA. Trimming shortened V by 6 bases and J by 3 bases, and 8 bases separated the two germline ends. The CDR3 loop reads CSVNKEETQYF. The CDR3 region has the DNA TGCAGCGTGAATAAGGAAGAGACCCAGTACTTC.

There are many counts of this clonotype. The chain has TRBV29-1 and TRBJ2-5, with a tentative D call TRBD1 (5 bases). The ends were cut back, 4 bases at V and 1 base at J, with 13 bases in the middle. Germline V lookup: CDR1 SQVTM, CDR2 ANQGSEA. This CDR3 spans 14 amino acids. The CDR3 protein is CSVVQARLQETQYF. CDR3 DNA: TGCAGCGTTGTACAGGCAAGACTCCAAGAGACCCAGTACTTC.

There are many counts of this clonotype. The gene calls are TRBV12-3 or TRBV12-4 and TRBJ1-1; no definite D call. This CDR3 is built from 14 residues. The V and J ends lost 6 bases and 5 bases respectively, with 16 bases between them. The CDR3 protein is CASSISAVTTEAFF. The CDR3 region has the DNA TGTGCCAGCAGCATTTCGGCAGTAACAACTGAAGCTTTCTTT.

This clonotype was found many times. CDR3 region: CASSTWTSGGPETQYF. The CDR3 coding sequence is TGTGCCAGCAGCACCTGGACTAGCGGGGGACCAGAGACCCAGTACTTC. V is TRBV7-9 and J is TRBJ2-5; TRBD2 aligns across 13 bases. The germline V gene has CDR1 SEHNR and CDR2 FQNEAQ (reference sequence). With 5 bases clipped from V and 4 bases from J, the junction kept 7 bases outside the gene matches. The CDR3 has 16 residues.

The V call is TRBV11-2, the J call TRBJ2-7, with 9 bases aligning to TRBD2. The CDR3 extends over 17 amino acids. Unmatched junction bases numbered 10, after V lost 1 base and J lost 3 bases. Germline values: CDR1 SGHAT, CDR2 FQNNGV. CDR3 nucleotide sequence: TGTGCCAGCAGCTTAGTACTCGCGGGGGGGCGTATCTACGAGCAGTACTTC. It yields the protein CASSLVLAGGRIYEQYF. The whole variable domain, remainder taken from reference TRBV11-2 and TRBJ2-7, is EAGVAQSPRYKIIEKRQSVAFWCNPISGHATLYWYQQILGQGPKLLIQFQNNGVVDDSQLPKDRFSAERLKGVDSTLKIQPAKLEDSAVYLCASSLVLAGGRIYEQYFGPGTRLTVT.

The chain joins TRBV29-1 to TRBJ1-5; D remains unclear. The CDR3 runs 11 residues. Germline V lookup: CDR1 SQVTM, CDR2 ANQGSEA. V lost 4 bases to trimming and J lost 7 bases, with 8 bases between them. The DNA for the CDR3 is TGCAGCGTTGGGGATGGCCAGCCCCAGCATTTT. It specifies CSVGDGQPQHF.

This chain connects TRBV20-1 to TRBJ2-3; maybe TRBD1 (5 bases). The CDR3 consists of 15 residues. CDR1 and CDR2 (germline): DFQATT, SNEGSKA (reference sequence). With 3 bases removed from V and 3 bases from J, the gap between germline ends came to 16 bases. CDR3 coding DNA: TGCAGTGCTAGTCGGATTGCAGGGCGAACAGATACGCAGTATTTT. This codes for CSASRIAGRTDTQYF.

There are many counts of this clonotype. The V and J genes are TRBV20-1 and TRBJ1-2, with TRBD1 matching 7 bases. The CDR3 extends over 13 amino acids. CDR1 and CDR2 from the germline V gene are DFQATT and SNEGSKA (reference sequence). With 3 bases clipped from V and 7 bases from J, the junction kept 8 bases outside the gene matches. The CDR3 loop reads CSASRGLSGGYTF. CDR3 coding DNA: TGCAGTGCTAGTAGGGGGCTGTCCGGTGGCTACACCTTC.

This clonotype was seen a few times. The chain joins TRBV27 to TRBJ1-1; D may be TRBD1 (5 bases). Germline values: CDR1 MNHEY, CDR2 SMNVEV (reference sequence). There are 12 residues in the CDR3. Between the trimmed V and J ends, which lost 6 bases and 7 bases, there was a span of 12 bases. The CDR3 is CASRGRGYEAFF. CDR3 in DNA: TGTGCCAGCAGAGGACGGGGCTATGAAGCTTTCTTT.

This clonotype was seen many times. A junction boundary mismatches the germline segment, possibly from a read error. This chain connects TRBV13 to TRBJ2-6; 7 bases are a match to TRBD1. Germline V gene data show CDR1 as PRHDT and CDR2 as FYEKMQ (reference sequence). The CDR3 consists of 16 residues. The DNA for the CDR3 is TGTGCCAGCAGCCTAGGGACAGACTCTGGGGCCAACGTCCTGACTTTC. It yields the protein CASSLGTDSGANVLTF.

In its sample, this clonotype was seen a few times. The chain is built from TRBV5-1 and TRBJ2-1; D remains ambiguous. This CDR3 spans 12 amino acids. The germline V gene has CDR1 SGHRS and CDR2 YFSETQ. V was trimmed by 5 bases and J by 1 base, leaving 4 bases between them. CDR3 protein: CASSNSYNEQFF. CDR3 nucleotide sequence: TGCGCCAGCAGTAATTCCTACAATGAGCAGTTCTTC.

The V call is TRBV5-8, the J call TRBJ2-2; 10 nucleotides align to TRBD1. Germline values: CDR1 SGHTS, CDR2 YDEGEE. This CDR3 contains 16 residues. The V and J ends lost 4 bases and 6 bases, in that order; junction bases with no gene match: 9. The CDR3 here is CASSRRDRGVAGELFF. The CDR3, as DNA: TGTGCCAGCAGCCGCCGGGACAGGGGAGTAGCCGGGGAGCTGTTTTTT. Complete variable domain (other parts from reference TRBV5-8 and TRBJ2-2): EAGVTQSPTHLIKTRGQQATLRCSPISGHTSVYWYQQALGLGLQFLLWYDEGEERNRGNFPPRFSGRQFPNYSSELNVNALELEDSALYLCASSRRDRGVAGELFFGEGSRLTVL.

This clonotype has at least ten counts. CDR3 region: CASSLAYRGPEAFF. In nucleotides, the CDR3 is TGTGCCAGCAGCTTAGCCTACAGGGGCCCTGAAGCTTTCTTT. The chain recombines TRBV7-8 with TRBJ1-1; 7 bases fit TRBD1. The CDR3 is 14 amino acids. The germline V gene has CDR1 SGHVS and CDR2 FQNEAQ. J lost 6 bases, V lost 0 bases, and 4 bases had no gene match. The whole variable domain, remainder taken from reference TRBV7-8 and TRBJ1-1, is GAGVSQSPRYKVAKRGQDVALRCDPISGHVSLFWYQQALGQGPEFLTYFQNEAQLDKSGLPSDRFFAERPEGSVSTLKIQRTQQEDSAVYLCASSLAYRGPEAFFGQGTRLTVV.

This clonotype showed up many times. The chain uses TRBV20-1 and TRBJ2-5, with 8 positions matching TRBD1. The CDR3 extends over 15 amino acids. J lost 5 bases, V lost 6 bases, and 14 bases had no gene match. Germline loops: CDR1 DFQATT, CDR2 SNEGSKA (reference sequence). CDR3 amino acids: CSATRPQGAGETQYF. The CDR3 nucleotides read TGCAGTGCCACCAGACCTCAGGGGGCGGGGGAGACCCAGTACTTC.

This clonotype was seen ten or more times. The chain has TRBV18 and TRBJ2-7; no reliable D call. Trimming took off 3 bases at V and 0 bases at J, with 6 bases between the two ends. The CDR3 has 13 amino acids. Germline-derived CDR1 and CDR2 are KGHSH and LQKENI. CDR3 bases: TGTGCCAGCTCACCCTTTAGCTCCTACGAGCAGTACTTC. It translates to CASSPFSSYEQYF.

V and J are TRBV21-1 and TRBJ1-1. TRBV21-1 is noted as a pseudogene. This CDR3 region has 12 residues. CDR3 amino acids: CASRSTNTEAFF. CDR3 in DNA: TGTGCCAGCAGATCAACGAACACTGAAGCTTTCTTT.

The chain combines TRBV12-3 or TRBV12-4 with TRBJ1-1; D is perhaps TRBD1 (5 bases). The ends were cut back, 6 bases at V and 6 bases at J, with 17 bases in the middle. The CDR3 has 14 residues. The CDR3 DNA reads TGTGCCAGCAGGGGAATACAGGAGGGCCCTGAAGCTTTCTTT. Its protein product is CASRGIQEGPEAFF.

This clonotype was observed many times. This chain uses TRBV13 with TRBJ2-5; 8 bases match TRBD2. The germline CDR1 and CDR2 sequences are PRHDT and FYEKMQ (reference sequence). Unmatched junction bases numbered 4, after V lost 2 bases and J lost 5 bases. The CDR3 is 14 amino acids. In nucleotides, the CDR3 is TGTGCCAGCAGCTTATACGGGGGGGATGAGACCCAGTACTTC. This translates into CASSLYGGDETQYF. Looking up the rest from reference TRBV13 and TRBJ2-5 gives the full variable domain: AAGVIQSPRHLIKEKRETATLKCYPIPRHDTVYWYQQGPGQDPQFLISFYEKMQSDKGSIPDRFSAQQFSDYHSELNMSSLELGDSALYFCASSLYGGDETQYFGPGTRLLVL.

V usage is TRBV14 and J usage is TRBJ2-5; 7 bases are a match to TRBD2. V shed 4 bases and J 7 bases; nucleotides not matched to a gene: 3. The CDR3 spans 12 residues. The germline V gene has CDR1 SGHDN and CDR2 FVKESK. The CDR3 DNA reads TGTGCCAGCAGCCCGGGAGGCCGGACCCAGTACTTC. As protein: CASSPGGRTQYF.

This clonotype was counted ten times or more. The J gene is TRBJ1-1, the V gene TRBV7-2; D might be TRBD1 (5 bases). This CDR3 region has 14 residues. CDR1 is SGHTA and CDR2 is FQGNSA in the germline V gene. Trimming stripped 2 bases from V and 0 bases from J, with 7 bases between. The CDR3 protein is CASSLSGMNTEAFF. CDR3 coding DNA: TGTGCCAGCAGCTTATCAGGGATGAACACTGAAGCTTTCTTT.

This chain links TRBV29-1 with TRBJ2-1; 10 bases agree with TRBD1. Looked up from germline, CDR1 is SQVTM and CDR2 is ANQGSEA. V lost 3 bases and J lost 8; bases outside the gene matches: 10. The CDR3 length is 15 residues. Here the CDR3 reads CSVDIAGQGVDEQFF. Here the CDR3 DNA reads TGCAGCGTTGATATAGCCGGACAGGGGGTCGATGAGCAGTTCTTC.

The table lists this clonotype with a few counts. CDR3 loop: CASQGDRTEAFF. CDR3 coding DNA: TGTGCCAGCCAAGGGGATCGCACTGAAGCTTTCTTT. This chain joins TRBV11-2 and TRBJ1-1; possibly TRBD1 for D (5 bases). Trimming left V 8 bases short and J 4 bases short, with 11 bases between. The CDR3 consists of 12 residues. Germline V lookup: CDR1 SGHAT, CDR2 FQNNGV.

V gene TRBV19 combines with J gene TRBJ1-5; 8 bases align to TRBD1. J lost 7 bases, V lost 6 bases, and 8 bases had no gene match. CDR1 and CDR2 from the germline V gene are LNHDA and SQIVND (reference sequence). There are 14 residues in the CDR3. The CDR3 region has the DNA TGTGCCAGTAGAAAGGACAGGGAATGGCAGCCCCAGCATTTT. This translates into CASRKDREWQPQHF.

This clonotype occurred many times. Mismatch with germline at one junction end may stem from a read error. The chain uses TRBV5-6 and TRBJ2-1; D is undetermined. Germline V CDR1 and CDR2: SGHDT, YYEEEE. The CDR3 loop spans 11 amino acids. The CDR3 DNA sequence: TGTGCCAGCAGCTTGCGAGACCAAGCCCTCTTC. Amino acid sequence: CASSLRDQALF.

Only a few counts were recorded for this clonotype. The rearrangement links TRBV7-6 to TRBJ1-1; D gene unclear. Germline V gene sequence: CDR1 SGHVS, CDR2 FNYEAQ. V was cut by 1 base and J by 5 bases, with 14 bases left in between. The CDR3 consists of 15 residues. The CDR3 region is CASSLVGDGWTEAFF. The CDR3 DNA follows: TGTGCCAGCAGCTTAGTAGGCGACGGTTGGACTGAAGCTTTCTTT.

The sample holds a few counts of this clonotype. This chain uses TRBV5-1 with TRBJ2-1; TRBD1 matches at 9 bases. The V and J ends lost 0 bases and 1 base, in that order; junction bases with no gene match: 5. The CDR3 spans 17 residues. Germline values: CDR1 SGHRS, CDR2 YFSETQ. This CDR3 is CASSLEGTGSSYNEQFF. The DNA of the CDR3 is TGCGCCAGCAGCTTGGAAGGGACAGGGAGTTCCTACAATGAGCAGTTCTTC.